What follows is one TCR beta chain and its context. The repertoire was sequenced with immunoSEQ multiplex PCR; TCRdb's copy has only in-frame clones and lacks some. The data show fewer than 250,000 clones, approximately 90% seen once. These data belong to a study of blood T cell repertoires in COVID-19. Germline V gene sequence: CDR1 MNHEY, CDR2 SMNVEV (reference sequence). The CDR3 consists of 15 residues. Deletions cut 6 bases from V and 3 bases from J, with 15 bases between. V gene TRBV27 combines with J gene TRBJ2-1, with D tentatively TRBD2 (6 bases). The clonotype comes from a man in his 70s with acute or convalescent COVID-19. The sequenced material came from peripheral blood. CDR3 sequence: CASRGMGEDYNEQFF. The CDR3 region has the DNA TGTGCCAGCAGGGGAATGGGGGAGGACTACAATGAGCAGTTCTTC.